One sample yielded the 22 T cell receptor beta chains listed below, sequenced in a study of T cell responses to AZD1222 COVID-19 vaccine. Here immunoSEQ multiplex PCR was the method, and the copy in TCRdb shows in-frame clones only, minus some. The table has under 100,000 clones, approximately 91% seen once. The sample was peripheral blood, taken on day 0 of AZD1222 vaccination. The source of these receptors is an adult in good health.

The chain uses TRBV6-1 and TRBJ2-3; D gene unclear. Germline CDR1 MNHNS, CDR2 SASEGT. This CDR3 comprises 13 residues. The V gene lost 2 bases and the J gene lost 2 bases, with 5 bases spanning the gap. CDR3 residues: CASSERDTDTQYF. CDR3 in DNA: TGTGCCAGCAGTGAAAGGGACACAGATACGCAGTATTTT.

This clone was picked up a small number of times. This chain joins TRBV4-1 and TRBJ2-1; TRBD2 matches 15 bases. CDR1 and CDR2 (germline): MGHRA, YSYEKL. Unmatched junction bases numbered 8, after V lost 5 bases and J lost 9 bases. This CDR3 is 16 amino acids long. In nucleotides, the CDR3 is TGCGCCAGCAGCTCGAGGACTAGCGGGGGGGCGGGTGAGCAGTTCTTC. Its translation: CASSSRTSGGAGEQFF.

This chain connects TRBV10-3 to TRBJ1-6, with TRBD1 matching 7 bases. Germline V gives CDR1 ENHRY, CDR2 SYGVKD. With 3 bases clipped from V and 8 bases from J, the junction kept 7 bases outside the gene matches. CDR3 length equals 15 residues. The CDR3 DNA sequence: TGTGCCATCAGTGACGGGGGGACAGCCCATTCACCCCTCCACTTT. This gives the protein CAISDGGTAHSPLHF.

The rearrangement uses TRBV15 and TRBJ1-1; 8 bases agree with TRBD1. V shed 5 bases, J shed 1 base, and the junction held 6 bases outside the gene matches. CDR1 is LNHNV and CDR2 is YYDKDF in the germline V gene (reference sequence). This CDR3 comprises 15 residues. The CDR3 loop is CATSGFDRGNTEAFF. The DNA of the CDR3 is TGTGCCACCAGCGGGTTCGACAGGGGGAACACTGAAGCTTTCTTT. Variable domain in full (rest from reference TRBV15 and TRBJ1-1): DAMVIQNPRYQVTQFGKPVTLSCSQTLNHNVMYWYQQKSSQAPKLLFHYYDKDFNNEADTPDNFQSRRPNTSFCFLDIRSPGLGDTAMYLCATSGFDRGNTEAFFGQGTRLTVV.

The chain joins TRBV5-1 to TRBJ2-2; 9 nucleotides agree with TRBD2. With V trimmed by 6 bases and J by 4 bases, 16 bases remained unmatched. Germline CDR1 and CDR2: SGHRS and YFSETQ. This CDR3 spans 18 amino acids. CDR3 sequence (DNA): TGCGCCAGCAACTTAGGGAGCGGGGGGACCCGGGGCACCGGGGAGCTGTTTTTT. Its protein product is CASNLGSGGTRGTGELFF. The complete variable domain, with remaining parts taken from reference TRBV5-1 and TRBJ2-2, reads KAGVTQTPRYLIKTRGQQVTLSCSPISGHRSVSWYQQTPGQGLQFLFEYFSETQRNKGNFPGRFSGRQFSNSRSEMNVSTLELGDSALYLCASNLGSGGTRGTGELFFGEGSRLTVL.

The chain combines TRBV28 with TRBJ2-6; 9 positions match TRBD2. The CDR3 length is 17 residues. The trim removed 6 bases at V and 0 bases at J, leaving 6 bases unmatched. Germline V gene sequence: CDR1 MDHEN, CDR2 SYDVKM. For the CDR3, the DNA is TGTGCCAGCAGGTCTAGCGGGGTCAGCTCTGGGGCCAACGTCCTGACTTTC. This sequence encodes CASRSSGVSSGANVLTF.

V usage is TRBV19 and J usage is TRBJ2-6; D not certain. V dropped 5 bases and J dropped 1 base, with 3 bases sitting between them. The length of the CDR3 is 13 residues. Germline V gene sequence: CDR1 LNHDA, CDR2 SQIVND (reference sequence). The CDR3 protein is CASSSSGANVLTF. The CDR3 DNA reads TGTGCCAGTAGTTCATCTGGGGCCAACGTCCTGACTTTC.

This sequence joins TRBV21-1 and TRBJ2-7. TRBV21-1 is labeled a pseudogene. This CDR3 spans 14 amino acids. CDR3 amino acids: CASLSQGGGSEQYF. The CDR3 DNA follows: TGTGCCAGCCTCTCCCAGGGTGGAGGTAGCGAGCAGTACTTC.

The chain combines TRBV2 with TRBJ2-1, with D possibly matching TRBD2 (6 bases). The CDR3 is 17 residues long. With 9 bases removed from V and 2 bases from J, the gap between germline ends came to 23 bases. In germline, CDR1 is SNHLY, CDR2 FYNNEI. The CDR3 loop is CASKSGLGKETYNEQFF. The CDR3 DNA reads TGTGCCAGTAAGTCGGGACTGGGCAAGGAGACCTACAATGAGCAGTTCTTC.

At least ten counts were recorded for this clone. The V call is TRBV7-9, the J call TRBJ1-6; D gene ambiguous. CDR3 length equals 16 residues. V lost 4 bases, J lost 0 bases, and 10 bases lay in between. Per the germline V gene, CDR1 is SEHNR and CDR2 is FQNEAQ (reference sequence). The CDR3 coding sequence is TGTGCCAGCAGCTCGGACCTTCTCTCCTATAATTCACCCCTCCACTTT. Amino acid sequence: CASSSDLLSYNSPLHF.

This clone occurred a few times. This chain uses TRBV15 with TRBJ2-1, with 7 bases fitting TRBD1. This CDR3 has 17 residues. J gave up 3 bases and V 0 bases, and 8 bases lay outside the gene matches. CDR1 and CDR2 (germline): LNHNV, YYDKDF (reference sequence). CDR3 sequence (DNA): TGTGCCACCAGCAGAGATCGCGACAGGGTCCTCTACAATGAGCAGTTCTTC. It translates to CATSRDRDRVLYNEQFF.

The CDR3 sequence is CASSFTKRGQETQYF. CDR3 nucleotide sequence: TGTGCCAGCAGCTTCACAAAGCGGGGTCAAGAGACCCAGTACTTC. This chain joins TRBV13 and TRBJ2-5, with 7 bases aligning to TRBD2. The CDR3 extends over 15 amino acids. The germline V gene encodes CDR1 PRHDT and CDR2 FYEKMQ (reference sequence). V gave up 3 bases and J gave up 2 bases; unmatched junction bases: 6.

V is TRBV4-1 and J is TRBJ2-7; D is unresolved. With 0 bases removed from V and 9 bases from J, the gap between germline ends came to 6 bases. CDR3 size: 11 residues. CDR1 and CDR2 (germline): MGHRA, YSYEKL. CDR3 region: CASSQDLRQYF. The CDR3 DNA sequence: TGCGCCAGCAGCCAAGACCTGCGGCAGTACTTC.

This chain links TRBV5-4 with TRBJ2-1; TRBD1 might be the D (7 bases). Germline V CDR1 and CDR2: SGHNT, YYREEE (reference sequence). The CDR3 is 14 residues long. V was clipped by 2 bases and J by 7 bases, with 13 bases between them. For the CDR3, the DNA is TGTGCCAGCAGCTTAGGAGGGGGCCAAAATGAGCAGTTCTTC. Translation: CASSLGGGQNEQFF.

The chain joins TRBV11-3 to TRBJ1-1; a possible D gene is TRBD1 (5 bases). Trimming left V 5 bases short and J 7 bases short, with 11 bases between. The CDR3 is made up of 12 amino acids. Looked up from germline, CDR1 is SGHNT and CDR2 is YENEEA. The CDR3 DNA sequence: TGTGCCAGCAGCGCAGGGCAAATTGAAGCTTTCTTT. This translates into CASSAGQIEAFF.

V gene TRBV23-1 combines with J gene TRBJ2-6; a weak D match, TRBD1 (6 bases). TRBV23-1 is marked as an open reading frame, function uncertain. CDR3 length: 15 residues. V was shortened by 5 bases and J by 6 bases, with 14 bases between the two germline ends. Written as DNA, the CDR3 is TGCGCCAGCAGTATACAGGGTGGTAAGGCCAACGTCCTGACTTTC. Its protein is CASSIQGGKANVLTF.

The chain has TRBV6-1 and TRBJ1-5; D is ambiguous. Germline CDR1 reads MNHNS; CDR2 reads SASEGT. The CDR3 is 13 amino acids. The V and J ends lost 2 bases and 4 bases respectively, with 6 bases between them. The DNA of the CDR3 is TGTGCCAGCAGTGAACATGGGAATCAGCCCCAGCATTTT. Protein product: CASSEHGNQPQHF.

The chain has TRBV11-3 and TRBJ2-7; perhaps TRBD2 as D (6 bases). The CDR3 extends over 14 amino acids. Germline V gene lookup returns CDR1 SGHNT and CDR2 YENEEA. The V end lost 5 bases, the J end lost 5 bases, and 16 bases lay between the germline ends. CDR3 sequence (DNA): TGTGCCAGCAGCAAAGGGACCGAGCGGGACGAGCAGTACTTC. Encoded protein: CASSKGTERDEQYF.

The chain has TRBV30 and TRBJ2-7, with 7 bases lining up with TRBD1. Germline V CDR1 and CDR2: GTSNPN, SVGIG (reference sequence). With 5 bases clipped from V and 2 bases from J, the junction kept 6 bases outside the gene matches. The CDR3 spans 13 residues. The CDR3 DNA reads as TGTGCCTGGCTTCGACAGGGTACCTACGAGCAGTACTTC. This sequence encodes CAWLRQGTYEQYF.

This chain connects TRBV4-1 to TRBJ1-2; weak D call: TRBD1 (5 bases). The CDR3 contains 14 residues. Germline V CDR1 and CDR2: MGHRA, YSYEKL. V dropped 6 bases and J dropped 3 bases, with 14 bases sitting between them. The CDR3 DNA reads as TGCGCCAGCAGAAAACTGGGACGGCACTATGGCTACACCTTC. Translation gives CASRKLGRHYGYTF.

The CDR3 loop is CASRPLGIDTQYF. CDR3 nucleotide sequence: TGTGCCAGTAGACCCCTAGGGATAGATACGCAGTATTTT. The chain links TRBV19 to TRBJ2-3; D uncertain. V lost 6 bases, J lost 5 bases, and 12 bases lay in between. Per the germline V gene, CDR1 is LNHDA and CDR2 is SQIVND (reference sequence). The CDR3 loop spans 13 amino acids.

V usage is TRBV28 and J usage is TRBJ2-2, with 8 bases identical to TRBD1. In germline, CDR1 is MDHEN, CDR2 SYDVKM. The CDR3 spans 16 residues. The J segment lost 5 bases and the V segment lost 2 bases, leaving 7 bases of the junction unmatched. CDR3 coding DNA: TGTGCCAGCAGTTTAGGGTTGACAGGGGTAACCGGGGAGCTGTTTTTT. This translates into CASSLGLTGVTGELFF.